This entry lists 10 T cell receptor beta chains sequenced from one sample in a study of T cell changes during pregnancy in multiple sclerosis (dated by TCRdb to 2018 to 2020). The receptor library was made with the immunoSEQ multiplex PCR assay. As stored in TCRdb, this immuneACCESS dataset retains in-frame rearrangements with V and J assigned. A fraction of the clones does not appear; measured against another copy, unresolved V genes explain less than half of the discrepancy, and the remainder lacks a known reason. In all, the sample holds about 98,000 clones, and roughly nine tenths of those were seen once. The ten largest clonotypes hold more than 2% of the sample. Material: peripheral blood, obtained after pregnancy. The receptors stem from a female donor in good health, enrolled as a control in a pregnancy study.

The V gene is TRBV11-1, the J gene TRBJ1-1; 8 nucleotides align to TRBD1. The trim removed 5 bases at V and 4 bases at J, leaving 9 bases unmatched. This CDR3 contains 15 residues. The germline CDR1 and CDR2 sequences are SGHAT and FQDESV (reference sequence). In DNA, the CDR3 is TGTGCCAGCAGCCCAAGGACAGGGATGGGCACTGAAGCTTTCTTT. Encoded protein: CASSPRTGMGTEAFF. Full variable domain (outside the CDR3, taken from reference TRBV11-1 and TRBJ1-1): EAEVAQSPRYKITEKSQAVAFWCDPISGHATLYWYRQILGQGPELLVQFQDESVVDDSQLPKDRFSAERLKGVDSTLKIQPAELGDSAMYLCASSPRTGMGTEAFFGQGTRLTVV.

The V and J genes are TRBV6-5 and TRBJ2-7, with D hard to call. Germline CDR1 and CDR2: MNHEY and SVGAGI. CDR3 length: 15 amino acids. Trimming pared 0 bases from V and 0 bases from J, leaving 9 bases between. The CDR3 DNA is TGTGCCAGCAGTTACTCGCTGGGCAGCTCCTACGAGCAGTACTTC. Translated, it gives CASSYSLGSSYEQYF.

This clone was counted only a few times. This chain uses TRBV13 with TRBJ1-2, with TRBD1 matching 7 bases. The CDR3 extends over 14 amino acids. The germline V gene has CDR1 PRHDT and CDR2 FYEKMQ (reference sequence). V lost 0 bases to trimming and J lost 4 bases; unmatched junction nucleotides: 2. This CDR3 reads CASSLGTGSYGYTF. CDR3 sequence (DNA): TGTGCCAGCAGCTTAGGGACAGGGTCCTATGGCTACACCTTC.

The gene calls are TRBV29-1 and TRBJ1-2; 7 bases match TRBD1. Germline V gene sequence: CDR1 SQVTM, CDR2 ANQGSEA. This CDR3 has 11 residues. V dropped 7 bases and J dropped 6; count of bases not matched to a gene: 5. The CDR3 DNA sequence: TGCAGCGCAAAACAGGGGAATGGCTACACCTTC. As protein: CSAKQGNGYTF.

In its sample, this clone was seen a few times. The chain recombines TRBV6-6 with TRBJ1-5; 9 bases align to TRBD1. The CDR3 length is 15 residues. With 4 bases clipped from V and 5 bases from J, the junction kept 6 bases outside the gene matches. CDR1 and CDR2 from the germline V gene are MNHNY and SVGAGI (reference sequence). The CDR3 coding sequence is TGTGCCAGCAGTTGGACAGGGGCTACCGATCAGCCCCAGCATTTT. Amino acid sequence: CASSWTGATDQPQHF.

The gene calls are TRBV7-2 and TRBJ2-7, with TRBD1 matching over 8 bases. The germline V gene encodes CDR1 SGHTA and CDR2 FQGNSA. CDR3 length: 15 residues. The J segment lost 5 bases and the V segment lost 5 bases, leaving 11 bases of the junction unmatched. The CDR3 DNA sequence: TGTGCCAGCAGCACCCGGCCGGGACAGGACAACGAGCAGTACTTC. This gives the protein CASSTRPGQDNEQYF.

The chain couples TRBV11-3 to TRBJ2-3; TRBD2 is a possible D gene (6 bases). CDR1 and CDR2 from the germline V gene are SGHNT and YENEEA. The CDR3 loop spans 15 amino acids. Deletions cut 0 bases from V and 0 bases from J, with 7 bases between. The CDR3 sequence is CASSLEGTSTDTQYF. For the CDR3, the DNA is TGTGCCAGCAGCTTAGAGGGGACTAGCACAGATACGCAGTATTTT.

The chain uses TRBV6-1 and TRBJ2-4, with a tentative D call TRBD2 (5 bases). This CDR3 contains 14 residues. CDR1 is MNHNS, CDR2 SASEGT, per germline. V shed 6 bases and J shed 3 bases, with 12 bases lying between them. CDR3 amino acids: CASREAIVKNIQYF. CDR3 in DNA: TGTGCCAGCAGGGAGGCCATAGTCAAAAACATTCAGTACTTC.

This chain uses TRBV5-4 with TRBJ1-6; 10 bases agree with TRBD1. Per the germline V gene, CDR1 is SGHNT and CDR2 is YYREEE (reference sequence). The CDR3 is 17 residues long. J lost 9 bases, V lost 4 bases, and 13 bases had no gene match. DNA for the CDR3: TGTGCCAGCAGCCGGACAGGGGGAGCGTATAATAGTTCACCCCTCCACTTT. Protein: CASSRTGGAYNSSPLHF.

CDR3 DNA sequence: TGTGCCAGCAGCTTAGCTATGACGGGAAACACCATATATTTT. Encoded protein: CASSLAMTGNTIYF. This chain uses TRBV7-9 with TRBJ2-2, with D unclear. The closer fit of TRBJ1-3 to the DNA end suggests the J call may be wrong. The germline V gene has CDR1 SEHNR and CDR2 FQNEAQ (reference sequence). The CDR3 runs to 14 residues.